These 22 T cell receptor beta chains came from one sample sequenced in a study of siplizumab effects on memory and regulatory T cells. Assay: immunoSEQ multiplex PCR; the TCRdb copy retains only in-frame clones and omits some. There are roughly 110,000 clones in the sample; roughly 95% occur only once, and about 0.16% lies in the top ten. The sample taken for sequencing was non-Treg CD4+ T cells sorted from blood. The source is a human donor in good health.

This chain joins TRBV6-5 and TRBJ1-5; D gene uncertain. This CDR3 comprises 14 residues. CDR1 is MNHEY and CDR2 is SVGAGI in the germline V gene. Trimming pared 5 bases from V and 7 bases from J, leaving 15 bases between. The CDR3 reads CASSEGRVRQPQHF. CDR3 bases: TGTGCCAGCAGTGAAGGTCGGGTACGGCAGCCCCAGCATTTT.

CDR3 nucleotide sequence: TGTGCCACCAGCCCTCGGGGGTACGGTGGAAACACCATATATTTT. The encoded protein is CATSPRGYGGNTIYF. V gene TRBV15 combines with J gene TRBJ1-3, with a possible D match to TRBD1 (5 bases). V shed 5 bases and J shed 3 bases, with 14 bases lying between them. Germline CDR1 LNHNV, CDR2 YYDKDF (reference sequence). The CDR3 sequence is 15 residues long.

This clone is a singleton in its sample. The chain couples TRBV10-3 to TRBJ1-6, with D unresolved. The V and J ends lost 0 bases and 8 bases respectively, with 11 bases between them. Germline CDR1 ENHRY, CDR2 SYGVKD. The CDR3 spans 15 residues. Here the CDR3 reads CAISESLGVDSPLHF. CDR3 DNA sequence: TGTGCCATCAGTGAGTCGCTGGGTGTCGATTCACCCCTCCACTTT.

The rearrangement links TRBV5-1 to TRBJ2-2; TRBD2 aligns across 9 bases. The CDR3 has 16 residues. J lost 7 bases, V lost 1 base, and 8 bases had no gene match. Germline V gene lookup returns CDR1 SGHRS and CDR2 YFSETQ. CDR3: CASSLPSGALHGELFF. As DNA, the CDR3 is TGCGCCAGCAGCTTGCCTAGCGGGGCCTTGCACGGGGAGCTGTTTTTT.

The chain uses TRBV5-1 and TRBJ2-5; TRBD1 matches 9 bases. The J call is in doubt because the DNA end fits TRBJ2-7 better. Germline V lookup: CDR1 SGHRS, CDR2 YFSETQ. The CDR3 runs 15 residues. CDR3 sequence reads: CASSLEFGTGYEQYF. The CDR3 DNA is TGCGCCAGCAGCTTGGAATTCGGGACAGGGTACGAGCAGTACTTC.

The chain combines TRBV6-6 with TRBJ2-3; tentatively, D is TRBD2 (5 bases). The CDR3 is made up of 14 amino acids. V was cut by 0 bases and J by 7 bases, with 11 bases left in between. Germline values: CDR1 MNHNY, CDR2 SVGAGI (reference sequence). CDR3 sequence reads: CASSYSGSRNTQYF. The DNA for the CDR3 is TGTGCCAGCAGTTACTCTGGGAGCCGCAATACGCAGTATTTT.

This chain uses TRBV7-2 with TRBJ2-3; TRBD2 aligns across 7 bases. This CDR3 region has 16 residues. CDR1 is SGHTA and CDR2 is FQGNSA in the germline V gene. The V and J ends lost 5 bases and 4 bases, in that order; junction bases with no gene match: 12. In nucleotides, the CDR3 is TGTGCCAGCAGCGCCAGGACTAGGCTTTGGGCAGATACGCAGTATTTT. It codes for CASSARTRLWADTQYF.

In its sample, this clone was seen once. Written as DNA, the CDR3 is TGCGCCAGCAGCATAAAAAGATCGGAGTTTTCCACTAGCACAGATACGCAGTATTTT. Translation: CASSIKRSEFSTSTDTQYF. The V call is TRBV5-1, the J call TRBJ2-3; D gene uncertain. The length of the CDR3 is 19 residues. The germline V gene has CDR1 SGHRS and CDR2 YFSETQ. V was pared by 4 bases and J by 0 bases, with 24 bases between.

This chain joins TRBV19 and TRBJ1-5; no firm D call. The CDR3 extends over 14 amino acids. CDR1 is LNHDA and CDR2 is SQIVND in the germline V gene (reference sequence). V gave up 3 bases and J gave up 3 bases, with 9 bases separating them. The CDR3 spells CASSIVSNNQPQHF. CDR3 coding DNA: TGTGCCAGTAGTATTGTTAGCAACAATCAGCCCCAGCATTTT.

The chain links TRBV13 to TRBJ2-4, with D possibly TRBD2 on 6 matching bases. V was cut by 5 bases and J by 2 bases, with 19 bases left in between. Germline V gene data show CDR1 as PRHDT and CDR2 as FYEKMQ (reference sequence). The CDR3 totals 17 residues. The CDR3 here is CASSRGTGFGSKNIQYF. Here the CDR3 DNA reads TGTGCCAGCAGCCGCGGGACGGGGTTCGGATCCAAAAACATTCAGTACTTC.

The chain combines TRBV6-4 with TRBJ1-2, with D hard to call. This CDR3 is built from 15 residues. Trimming left V 5 bases short and J 2 bases short, with 15 bases between. Germline-derived CDR1 and CDR2 are MRHNA and SNTAGT. The CDR3 protein is CASSTQRDKNYGYTF. The CDR3 DNA reads TGTGCCAGCAGTACCCAACGGGATAAGAACTATGGCTACACCTTC.

This clone occurred once. The chain carries TRBV19 and TRBJ2-6, with D perhaps matching TRBD1 or TRBD2 (5 bases each). The CDR3 spans 18 residues. Germline lookup yields CDR1 LNHDA and CDR2 SQIVND (reference sequence). The germline V and J ends were trimmed by 2 bases and 2 bases, with 16 bases remaining between them. For the CDR3, the DNA is TGTGCCAGTAGTATACCGCCGGGGCGCATAGCTGGGGCCAACGTCCTGACTTTC. Translated: CASSIPPGRIAGANVLTF. Looking up the rest from reference TRBV19 and TRBJ2-6 gives the full variable domain: DGGITQSPKYLFRKEGQNVTLSCEQNLNHDAMYWYRQDPGQGLRLIYYSQIVNDFQKGDIAEGYSVSREKKESFPLTVTSAQKNPTAFYLCASSIPPGRIAGANVLTFGAGSRLTVL.

The chain combines TRBV10-3 with TRBJ2-1; tentatively, D is TRBD1 (6 bases). Germline CDR1 is ENHRY and CDR2 is SYGVKD. The germline V and J ends were trimmed by 2 bases and 5 bases, with 22 bases remaining between them. The CDR3 is made up of 18 amino acids. The CDR3 loop reads CAISERYMDSSNHNEQFF. The CDR3 region has the DNA TGTGCCATCAGTGAGCGGTATATGGACAGCTCAAACCACAATGAGCAGTTCTTC.

Only a few counts were recorded for this clone. V and J are TRBV19 and TRBJ1-2; a weak D match, TRBD1 (5 bases). The V end was cut by 3 bases, the J end by 6 bases, with 8 bases between. Germline V gene sequence: CDR1 LNHDA, CDR2 SQIVND (reference sequence). The CDR3 consists of 12 residues. The CDR3 protein is CASSISGNGYTF. In DNA form, the CDR3 reads TGTGCCAGTAGTATCTCAGGGAATGGCTACACCTTC.

The chain joins TRBV9 to TRBJ2-3; D is unresolved. Trimming pared 4 bases from V and 4 bases from J, leaving 22 bases between. The CDR3 covers 17 residues. CDR1 is SGDLS, CDR2 YYNGEE, per germline. The CDR3 DNA reads TGTGCCAGCAGCCCCCATCCCGCGGTAGATTTGTCAGATACGCAGTATTTT. Protein sequence: CASSPHPAVDLSDTQYF. The whole variable domain, remainder taken from reference TRBV9 and TRBJ2-3, is DSGVTQTPKHLITATGQRVTLRCSPRSGDLSVYWYQQSLDQGLQFLIQYYNGEERAKGNILERFSAQQFPDLHSELNLSSLELGDSALYFCASSPHPAVDLSDTQYFGPGTRLTVL.

This sequence joins TRBV9 and TRBJ2-2, with 9 bases matching TRBD1. V was pared by 3 bases and J by 7 bases, with 4 bases of the junction left unmatched. CDR3 length: 14 amino acids. Germline lookup yields CDR1 SGDLS and CDR2 YYNGEE. CDR3 bases: TGTGCCAGCAGCGCCACAGGGGGCGGCGGGGAGCTGTTTTTT. It translates to CASSATGGGGELFF.

This chain connects TRBV28 to TRBJ1-2; the D gene is possibly TRBD1 (6 bases). Germline CDR1 is MDHEN and CDR2 is SYDVKM. The CDR3 loop spans 14 amino acids. Trimming left V 5 bases short and J 4 bases short, with 14 bases between. CDR3 bases: TGTGCCAGCAGTCCAACGGGACACATCTATGGCTACACCTTC. Its protein product is CASSPTGHIYGYTF.

V gene TRBV7-9 combines with J gene TRBJ2-3; weak D call: TRBD1 (5 bases). Trimming shortened V by 5 bases and J by 14 bases, and 17 bases separated the two germline ends. The CDR3 sequence is 12 residues long. Germline V gives CDR1 SEHNR, CDR2 FQNEAQ (reference sequence). The CDR3 sequence is CASSLDRPQGYF. CDR3 in DNA: TGTGCCAGCAGCCTCGACAGACCGCAGGGGTATTTT. The variable domain in full, completed from reference TRBV7-9 and TRBJ2-3, reads DTGVSQNPRHKITKRGQNVTFRCDPISEHNRLYWYRQTLGQGPEFLTYFQNEAQLEKSRLLSDRFSAERPKGSFSTLEIQRTEQGDSAMYLCASSLDRPQGYFGPGTRLTVL.

This chain links TRBV5-1 with TRBJ1-1; D not resolved. The CDR3 is made up of 13 amino acids. The germline V gene has CDR1 SGHRS and CDR2 YFSETQ. V was pared by 2 bases and J by 4 bases, with 9 bases between. Here the CDR3 reads CASSFNPVTEAFF. The CDR3, as DNA: TGCGCCAGCAGCTTTAATCCGGTCACTGAAGCTTTCTTT.

This clone came up a few times. The chain links TRBV4-1 to TRBJ1-1; no reliable D call. V dropped 3 bases and J dropped 8 bases, with 13 bases sitting between them. Germline CDR1 is MGHRA and CDR2 is YSYEKL. CDR3 length: 13 amino acids. The CDR3 loop reads CASSQSLDLEAFF. Written as DNA, the CDR3 is TGCGCCAGCAGCCAGTCCCTAGACCTCGAAGCTTTCTTT.

J is TRBJ1-1 and V is TRBV7-2; D possibly corresponds to TRBD1 (6 bases). The germline V gene encodes CDR1 SGHTA and CDR2 FQGNSA. V lost 3 bases and J 3 bases, leaving 14 bases between the germline ends. This CDR3 is 15 amino acids long. The CDR3, as DNA: TGTGCCAGCAGCTTCATCGCAGGGGTGGACACTGAAGCTTTCTTT. Translating it yields CASSFIAGVDTEAFF.

The chain recombines TRBV7-3 with TRBJ1-1; a weak D match, TRBD1 (6 bases). Trimming pared 4 bases from V and 9 bases from J, leaving 18 bases between. CDR1 is SGHTA and CDR2 is FQGTGA in the germline V gene. The CDR3 is 14 amino acids. Written as DNA, the CDR3 is TGTGCCAGCAGCTCCCAGGGGCAGGGAGGTAAAGCTTTCTTT. Its translation: CASSSQGQGGKAFF. Together with reference TRBV7-3 and TRBJ1-1, the CDR3 gives the full variable domain: GAGVSQTPSNKVTEKGKYVELRCDPISGHTALYWYRQSLGQGPEFLIYFQGTGAADDSGLPNDRFFAVRPEGSVSTLKIQRTERGDSAVYLCASSSQGQGGKAFFGQGTRLTVV.